The next 22 T cell receptor beta chains were all read from a single sample in a study of blood T cells in healthy people across ages. With a J-beta primer mix and a sample-barcoded 5' primer, a second PCR ran about 7 to 11 cycles. From the 5' RACE reads, TCRdb called clonotypes with MiXCR, one entry per CDR3 protein. The sample has roughly 900,000 distinct CDR3 sequences, under 50% seen once; the top ten hold roughly 13%. The source material was blood. Every receptor here comes from a man younger than 40 in good health.

The J gene is TRBJ2-5, the V gene TRBV2; D remains ambiguous. V was shortened by 3 bases and J by 4 bases, with 9 bases between the two germline ends. CDR1 SNHLY and CDR2 FYNNEI come from the germline V gene. This CDR3 spans 13 amino acids. The CDR3 region has the DNA TGTGCCAGCAGTGACGCCGGCAGAGAGACCCAGTACTTC. Translated, it gives CASSDAGRETQYF.

The chain recombines TRBV28 with TRBJ2-3; 9 positions match TRBD1. This CDR3 comprises 14 residues. Looked up from germline, CDR1 is MDHEN and CDR2 is SYDVKM. V dropped 10 bases and J dropped 4; count of bases not matched to a gene: 9. The CDR3 spells CATVGQGISDTQYF. CDR3 in DNA: TGTGCCACCGTTGGACAGGGGATTTCAGATACGCAGTATTTT.

This clonotype was counted at least ten times. The rearrangement joins TRBV7-2 to TRBJ2-3; D tentatively fits TRBD1 or TRBD2 (5 bases each). The CDR3 is made up of 16 amino acids. Germline values: CDR1 SGHTA, CDR2 FQGNSA. V dropped 2 bases and J dropped 4 bases, with 16 bases sitting between them. The CDR3 DNA sequence: TGTGCCAGCAGCTTATTGTCTCGTCGAGGGGCAGATACGCAGTATTTT. Its protein is CASSLLSRRGADTQYF.

This sequence joins TRBV15 and TRBJ2-4; tentatively, D is TRBD1 (7 bases). This CDR3 region has 19 residues. The V and J ends lost 0 bases and 3 bases respectively, with 21 bases between them. The V gene's germline CDR1 is LNHNV and CDR2 YYDKDF (reference sequence). The CDR3 nucleotides read TGTGCCACCAGCAGAGAAGGAGGGGGCGCCGCTGTGGGCAAAAACATTCAGTACTTC. It specifies CATSREGGGAAVGKNIQYF.

The genes are TRBV28 and TRBJ1-2; D is possibly TRBD1 (6 bases). V dropped 4 bases and J dropped 2 bases, with 14 bases sitting between them. CDR3 size: 15 residues. Germline V CDR1 and CDR2: MDHEN, SYDVKM. CDR3 coding DNA: TGTGCCAGCAGTTCTCCAGGGGAAAGGAACTATGGCTACACCTTC. This encodes CASSSPGERNYGYTF.

This clonotype was picked up a small number of times. J is TRBJ2-7 and V is TRBV5-1; tentatively, D is TRBD2 (6 bases). The CDR3 length is 12 residues. Germline V gene lookup returns CDR1 SGHRS and CDR2 YFSETQ. V was cut by 4 bases and J by 4 bases, with 9 bases left in between. The DNA of the CDR3 is TGCGCCAGCAGCCGGGAGCTATACGAGCAGTACTTC. The encoded protein is CASSRELYEQYF. Full variable domain (outside the CDR3, taken from reference TRBV5-1 and TRBJ2-7): KAGVTQTPRYLIKTRGQQVTLSCSPISGHRSVSWYQQTPGQGLQFLFEYFSETQRNKGNFPGRFSGRQFSNSRSEMNVSTLELGDSALYLCASSRELYEQYFGPGTRLTVT.

This chain joins TRBV4-3 and TRBJ2-6; D is unresolved. The CDR3 loop spans 15 amino acids. Germline CDR1 reads LGHNA; CDR2 reads YSLEER. V lost 0 bases and J lost 2, with 5 bases in between. The CDR3 loop reads CASSQEPAGANVLTF. In nucleotides, the CDR3 is TGCGCCAGCAGCCAAGAGCCAGCTGGGGCCAACGTCCTGACTTTC.

This CDR3 is CASSLPGAINGYTF. The CDR3 DNA reads TGTGCCAGCAGTTTACCAGGGGCTATAAATGGCTACACCTTC. The rearrangement uses TRBV28 and TRBJ1-2, with D possibly TRBD1 on 6 matching bases. This CDR3 is built from 14 residues. The V gene lost 2 bases and the J gene lost 6 bases, with 13 bases spanning the gap. Germline V gene lookup returns CDR1 MDHEN and CDR2 SYDVKM.

In this sample, this clonotype turned up a few times. This chain connects TRBV12-3 or TRBV12-4 to TRBJ2-3; D is unclear. The CDR3 spans 12 residues. With 4 bases removed from V and 4 bases from J, the gap between germline ends came to 6 bases. Here the CDR3 reads CASSWRADTQYF. The CDR3 DNA reads as TGTGCCAGCAGTTGGAGAGCAGATACGCAGTATTTT.

This clonotype was counted only a few times. J is TRBJ2-1 and V is TRBV5-1, with 8 bases identical to TRBD1. The V segment lost 4 bases and the J segment 3 bases; nucleotides outside the gene matches: 6. Germline V gives CDR1 SGHRS, CDR2 YFSETQ. This CDR3 is built from 15 residues. Here the CDR3 DNA reads TGCGCCAGCAGCCCAAGGGACAGGTACTACAATGAGCAGTTCTTC. Its translation: CASSPRDRYYNEQFF.

V and J are TRBV20-1 and TRBJ2-7; maybe TRBD2 (6 bases). The V gene's germline CDR1 is DFQATT and CDR2 SNEGSKA (reference sequence). Trimming took 6 bases from V and 7 from J, leaving 19 bases between them. The CDR3 covers 13 residues. CDR3 coding DNA: TGCAGTGCCGGACCGGGGGTTCTACGGGAGCAGTACTTC. It specifies CSAGPGVLREQYF.

This chain links TRBV13 with TRBJ1-6; 8 bases agree with TRBD1. Unmatched junction bases numbered 5, after V lost 3 bases and J lost 10 bases. Germline loops: CDR1 PRHDT, CDR2 FYEKMQ (reference sequence). This CDR3 comprises 14 residues. The CDR3 reads CASSLTGETSPLHF. As DNA, the CDR3 is TGTGCCAGCAGCTTGACAGGGGAAACATCACCCCTCCACTTT.

J is TRBJ2-2 and V is TRBV7-2; unclear D gene. Germline V gene sequence: CDR1 SGHTA, CDR2 FQGNSA. The ends were cut back, 4 bases at V and 0 bases at J, with 9 bases in the middle. The CDR3 runs to 15 residues. For the CDR3, the DNA is TGTGCCAGCAGCTACCGCGGATCGAACACCGGGGAGCTGTTTTTT. Protein: CASSYRGSNTGELFF.

The chain links TRBV20-1 to TRBJ1-1, with D possibly TRBD1 on 5 matching bases. The CDR3 contains 12 residues. Trimming stripped 5 bases from V and 5 bases from J, with 12 bases between. Germline CDR1 is DFQATT and CDR2 is SNEGSKA (reference sequence). CDR3 amino acids: CSARPGGTEAFF. The CDR3 region has the DNA TGCAGTGCTCGCCCGGGGGGAACTGAAGCTTTCTTT.

This clonotype has more than one count but fewer than ten. V usage is TRBV6-2 or TRBV6-3 and J usage is TRBJ2-1; 8 bases map to TRBD1. The CDR3 sequence is 17 residues long. Germline loops: CDR1 MNHEY, CDR2 SVGEGT. Trimming at V came to 7 bases and at J to 7 bases, leaving 18 bases not matched to a gene. The DNA of the CDR3 is TGTGCCAGCACCAGAGGAACCGGGACAGGTGATTTGAATGAGCAGTTCTTC. Protein: CASTRGTGTGDLNEQFF.

The J gene is TRBJ2-3, the V gene TRBV4-1; 13 bases map to TRBD2. V trimming: 7 bases; J trimming: 4 bases; junction bases outside the gene matches: 11. The germline V gene has CDR1 MGHRA and CDR2 YSYEKL. This CDR3 spans 17 amino acids. The CDR3 DNA follows: TGCGCCAGCAACCACTGGACTAGCGGGGGAATCGCAGATACGCAGTATTTT. It encodes CASNHWTSGGIADTQYF.

V and J are TRBV27 and TRBJ2-3; unclear D gene. Trimming removed 3 bases from V and 0 bases from J, with 13 bases in between. CDR1 and CDR2 (germline): MNHEY, SMNVEV (reference sequence). The CDR3 spans 16 residues. The DNA for the CDR3 is TGTGCCAGCAGTTTTACGTCCCGCGTTAGCACAGATACGCAGTATTTT. Its translation: CASSFTSRVSTDTQYF.

This chain links TRBV9 with TRBJ2-7; D is unresolved. CDR1 is SGDLS, CDR2 YYNGEE, per germline. Trimming pared 0 bases from V and 2 bases from J, leaving 12 bases between. The CDR3 consists of 15 residues. CDR3: CASSVAGDGPYEQYF. CDR3 coding DNA: TGTGCCAGCAGCGTAGCAGGAGATGGGCCCTACGAGCAGTACTTC.

The chain is built from TRBV12-3 or TRBV12-4 and TRBJ2-7; 10 nucleotides align to TRBD1. Unmatched junction bases numbered 8, after V lost 7 bases and J lost 5 bases. The CDR3 contains 14 residues. The CDR3 is CASNFGTGAHEQYF. CDR3 nucleotides: TGTGCCAGCAACTTCGGGACAGGGGCCCACGAGCAGTACTTC.

The V call is TRBV6-6, the J call TRBJ1-4; no clear D gene. CDR1 and CDR2 from the germline V gene are MNHNY and SVGAGI (reference sequence). The CDR3 has 11 amino acids. Trimming left V 8 bases short and J 8 bases short, with 9 bases between. The CDR3 reads CASGRVEKLFF. For the CDR3, the DNA is TGTGCCAGCGGGAGGGTGGAAAAACTGTTTTTT.

This clonotype was counted a few times. The CDR3 DNA is TGTGCCAGCAGCTTAGCGGGGGCCAACATTCAGTACTTC. It specifies CASSLAGANIQYF. The chain joins TRBV7-9 to TRBJ2-4; D perhaps matches TRBD1 (6 bases). The CDR3 covers 13 residues. Trimming stripped 0 bases from V and 7 bases from J, with 7 bases between. Germline V lookup: CDR1 SEHNR, CDR2 FQNEAQ (reference sequence).

V is TRBV9 and J is TRBJ1-6; 10 nucleotides match TRBD1. In germline, CDR1 is SGDLS, CDR2 YYNGEE. The V and J ends lost 3 bases and 8 bases, in that order; junction bases with no gene match: 5. CDR3 length: 15 residues. CDR3 region: CASSARDRGDSPLHF. CDR3 nucleotide sequence: TGTGCCAGCAGCGCTCGGGACAGGGGCGATTCACCCCTCCACTTT.